This TCR beta chain was identified during a study of cytomegalovirus exposure and HLA in healthy donors. In its sample, this clone was seen a few times. Its antigen is not identified. The PCR made use of 60 Vbeta and 13 Jbeta primers. Sequenced by immunoSEQ multiplex PCR; TCRdb stores in-frame clones only, minus some. Here the sample spans more than 200,000 clones, roughly 83% being singletons. Study results and caveats: The authors later found HLA-associated TCR beta chains more clonally expanded than equally common others. Later on, an analysis tied around 17,000 TCR beta sequences to HLA alleles at 0.05 false discovery rate.

The sequence derives from a girl between 10 and 17 years old in good health and CMV-seronegative. Sequenced sample: PBMCs.

CDR3 nucleotides: TGTGCCAGCAGTTCCACGGGACAGGGGCTTAACTACGAGCAGTACTTC. It specifies CASSSTGQGLNYEQYF. The chain joins TRBV28 to TRBJ2-7, with 10 bases identical to TRBD1. Trimming cost V 4 bases and J 3 bases; bases outside gene matches: 9. This CDR3 has 16 amino acids. The germline V gene encodes CDR1 MDHEN and CDR2 SYDVKM.